This is a list of T cell receptor beta chains from one sample in a study of monozygotic twins with cystic fibrosis. Repertoires were generated with immunoSEQ multiplex PCR, while TCRdb's copy carries only in-frame clones and drops some. The table shows about 15,000 clones, with 70% to 90% occurring only once. Sequenced: blood. The origin of the receptors is a boy between 5 and 17 years old with cystic fibrosis. The CDR3 runs from the conserved cysteine through the conserved F or W. Each record gives: clone size, V gene, J gene, D gene, CDR3 DNA, CDR3 protein. D genes are given only for firm matches. Only some rows state a clone size, as once, few, many or a class for expanded clones.

.,TRBV30,TRBJ2-1,.,TGTGCCTGGAAGAGGACACTCGTCGGATACAATGAGCAGTTCTTC,CAWKRTLVGYNEQFF
.,TRBV9,TRBJ2-2,TRBD2,TGTGCCAGCAGCCTCGCCGGGGGGGAGAACACCGGGGAGCTGTTTTTT,CASSLAGGENTGELFF
.,TRBV28,TRBJ2-1,.,TGTGCCAGCTTCCTAACACCGAGAGATGAGCAGTTCTTC,CASFLTPRDEQFF
few,TRBV6-4,TRBJ1-5,.,TGTGCCAGCAGTACAGGGAGCAATCAGCCCCAGCATTTT,CASSTGSNQPQHF
.,TRBV29-1,TRBJ1-2,.,TGCAGCGTTTTAGGGGATAAGGACACTTACTATGGCTACACCTTC,CSVLGDKDTYYGYTF
.,TRBV19,TRBJ2-1,TRBD2,TGTGCCAGTAGTATAGGTCCTAGCGGGGGGACGTTCTTC,CASSIGPSGGTFF
.,TRBV5-4,TRBJ2-5,.,TGTGCCAGCAGCTTGGCCAGCCGAGCAGAGACCCAGTACTTC,CASSLASRAETQYF
once,TRBV28,TRBJ2-2,.,TGTGCCAGCAGGACGACAGGGAACACCGGGGAGCTGTTTTTT,CASRTTGNTGELFF
.,TRBV30,TRBJ1-5,.,TGTGCCTGGGGGGATGCCGGGACTCGGTATCAGCCCCAGCATTTT,CAWGDAGTRYQPQHF
.,TRBV2,TRBJ1-1,.,TGTGCCAGCAGGGTGGACAGTATGAACACTGAAGCTTTCTTT,CASRVDSMNTEAFF
.,TRBV5-1,TRBJ1-1,.,TGCGCCAGCAGCCTGGACTGGTCGAACACTGAAGCTTTCTTT,CASSLDWSNTEAFF
.,TRBV5-1,TRBJ2-7,.,TGCGCCAGCAGCTCGACCCCCGAATCCTACGAGCAGTACTTC,CASSSTPESYEQYF
.,TRBV28,TRBJ1-4,.,TGTGCCAGCAGTCCTCCGGGACCCCAAAAGGAAAAACTGTTTTTT,CASSPPGPQKEKLFF
.,TRBV7-2,TRBJ1-6,.,TGTGCCAGCAGGGGCGTCTGGGGTTCACCCCTCCACTTT,CASRGVWGSPLHF
.,TRBV19,TRBJ2-3,.,TGTGCCAGTAGTATGAGTGGGGCGGGGGCCACTACTAGCACAGATACGCAGTATTTT,CASSMSGAGATTSTDTQYF
.,TRBV7-2,TRBJ1-1,.,TGTGCCAGCAGCTTGTGGGGGGAGGGGAGTGCTGAAGCTTTCTTT,CASSLWGEGSAEAFF
.,TRBV9,TRBJ1-3,.,TGTGCCAGCAGCTCGAGAGATCAGGGTGCTGGAAACACCATATATTTT,CASSSRDQGAGNTIYF
once,TRBV11-2,TRBJ1-1,.,TGTGCCAGCAGCTTAGTTGGCGGGGTAATCATGAACACTGAAGCTTTCTTT,CASSLVGGVIMNTEAFF
.,TRBV30,TRBJ2-2,.,TGTGCCTGGGCCTACAGGGACGCCGGGGAGCTGTTTTTT,CAWAYRDAGELFF
.,TRBV4-1,TRBJ1-4,TRBD1,TGCGCCAGCAGCCCGCAGGGGGCTGCTAATGAAAAACTGTTTTTT,CASSPQGAANEKLFF
.,TRBV7-9,TRBJ2-7,.,TGTGCCAGCAGCTATACAGGGCGCTCCTACGAGCAGTACTTC,CASSYTGRSYEQYF
.,TRBV15,TRBJ2-3,.,TGTGCCACCAGCAGAGATCCGAACAGGCGGGTCACAGATACGCAGTATTTT,CATSRDPNRRVTDTQYF
.,TRBV2,TRBJ2-1,.,TGTGCCAGCAGCTCGGGACGGATCAACAATGAGCAGTTCTTC,CASSSGRINNEQFF
.,TRBV6-5,TRBJ2-1,TRBD1,TGTGCCAGCAGTTACTTGGGGACAGGGGAGTACAATGAGCAGTTCTTC,CASSYLGTGEYNEQFF
.,TRBV7-9,TRBJ1-1,.,TGTGCCAGCAGCCCGGACAGAGGGAACACTGAAGCTTTCTTT,CASSPDRGNTEAFF
.,TRBV19,TRBJ2-1,.,TGTGCCAGTAGTATATGGTCGCGAGACAGAGCGGGGCAGTTCTTC,CASSIWSRDRAGQFF
.,TRBV7-3,TRBJ2-3,.,TGTGCCAGCAGCGAGGGTCAACTACTCTCCGATACGCAGTATTTT,CASSEGQLLSDTQYF
.,TRBV4-1,TRBJ2-2,TRBD1,TGCGCCAGCAGCCCAGGGGACAGGGCGACCGGGGAGCTGTTTTTT,CASSPGDRATGELFF
.,TRBV11-1,TRBJ2-1,.,TGTGCCAGCAGGGGAGCGTACAGTGAGCAGTTCTTC,CASRGAYSEQFF
once,TRBV6-5,TRBJ2-2,.,TGTGCCAGCAGTCCAGGGGCCGGAACCGGGGAGCTGTTTTTT,CASSPGAGTGELFF
.,TRBV7-6,TRBJ2-7,.,TGTGCCAGCAGCTTAGGTCAGGGTACATCCTACGAGCAGTACTTC,CASSLGQGTSYEQYF
.,TRBV6-5,TRBJ1-1,.,TGTGCCAGCAGTTACTCGTCAAGGACGGCGGGCACTGAAGCTTTCTTT,CASSYSSRTAGTEAFF
.,TRBV7-8,TRBJ2-3,.,TGTGCCAGCAGCTTACGGGGACGGATCCTCACAGATACGCAGTATTTT,CASSLRGRILTDTQYF
.,TRBV18,TRBJ2-7,.,TGTGCCAGCTCACCTCTCCCGGCAGGCACTTCCTACGAGCAGTACTTC,CASSPLPAGTSYEQYF
.,TRBV5-1,TRBJ2-7,.,TGCGCCAGCAAGGACCAAGACGGTCCCTACGAGCAGTACTTC,CASKDQDGPYEQYF
.,TRBV5-6,TRBJ1-4,.,TGTGCCAGCAGTGAGAGAGGCAGGGAGCGCGAAAAACTGTTTTTT,CASSERGREREKLFF
.,TRBV5-8,TRBJ2-3,TRBD1,TGTGCCAGCAGCGTCCGTTTGGGACAGGGGCGCACAGATACGCAGTATTTT,CASSVRLGQGRTDTQYF
once,TRBV6-5,TRBJ2-1,TRBD2,TGTGCCAGCAGTTACTCTTGGCTAGCGGGAGGAGGTGAGCAGTTCTTC,CASSYSWLAGGGEQFF
.,TRBV19,TRBJ2-4,TRBD2,TGTGCCAGTAGTGGCAGGACTAGCGGTGAAAACATTCAGTACTTC,CASSGRTSGENIQYF
.,TRBV4-1,TRBJ2-2,.,TGCGCCAGCAGCCAAAACACCGGGGAGCTGTTTTTT,CASSQNTGELFF
.,TRBV6-6,TRBJ1-4,TRBD1,TGTGCCAGCAGTCCCGGGACAGGGATAAATGAAAAACTGTTTTTT,CASSPGTGINEKLFF
.,TRBV2,TRBJ2-1,.,TGTGCCAGCAGTGAACGGGCGGGAAACGTCTACAATGAGCAGTTCTTC,CASSERAGNVYNEQFF
once,TRBV6-4,TRBJ1-5,.,TGTGCCAGCAGTGTGGATAGCAATCAGCCCCAGCATTTT,CASSVDSNQPQHF
.,TRBV27,TRBJ2-7,.,TGTGCCAGCAGTTTTATGGGCGGATCCTCCTACGAGCAGTACTTC,CASSFMGGSSYEQYF
.,TRBV6-4,TRBJ2-7,TRBD1,TGTGCCAGCAGGACAGGACAGGGGGTCTCCTACGAGCAGTACTTC,CASRTGQGVSYEQYF
once,TRBV4-1,TRBJ2-5,.,TGCGCCAGCAGCCTTCTCTTGGAGGAGACCCAGTACTTC,CASSLLLEETQYF
.,TRBV6-6,TRBJ1-3,.,TGTGCCAGCAGTTCCGGGAGCTCTGGAAACACCATATATTTT,CASSSGSSGNTIYF
few,TRBV30,TRBJ1-1,.,TGTGCCTGGAGCCTCCCGGGGCGGCGAGCTTTCTTT,CAWSLPGRRAFF
.,TRBV7-9,TRBJ2-2,TRBD2,TGTGCCAGCAGCTTAGTCTCGAGCGGGGCGAACACCGGGGAGCTGTTTTTT,CASSLVSSGANTGELFF
.,TRBV5-6,TRBJ2-1,.,TGTGCCAGCAGCTTGGGACTATACAATGAGCAGTTCTTC,CASSLGLYNEQFF
.,TRBV16,TRBJ2-5,.,TGTGCCAGCAGCCTAGCGTTCGGGACCCAGTACTTC,CASSLAFGTQYF
.,TRBV5-1,TRBJ1-2,.,TGCGCCAGCAGCTTGGCATCCGGGGCTAACGGCTACACCTTC,CASSLASGANGYTF
.,TRBV4-1,TRBJ1-2,.,TGCGCCAGCAGCCAAGTCCTACCCGGGGCAGGGGCCTATGGCTACACCTTC,CASSQVLPGAGAYGYTF
.,TRBV6-1,TRBJ1-3,.,TGTGCCAGCAGTGAATTCAACACCATATATTTT,CASSEFNTIYF
.,TRBV7-9,TRBJ1-1,.,TGTGCCAGCAGCAAACAGGTGAACACTGAAGCTTTCTTT,CASSKQVNTEAFF
.,TRBV30,TRBJ2-7,TRBD2,TGTGCCTGGAGTAGCGGGGTGTCCTACGAGCAGTACTTC,CAWSSGVSYEQYF
.,TRBV6-6,TRBJ2-6,.,TGTGCCAGCAGGCAGGAAACCCCTGGGGCCAACGTCCTGACTTTC,CASRQETPGANVLTF